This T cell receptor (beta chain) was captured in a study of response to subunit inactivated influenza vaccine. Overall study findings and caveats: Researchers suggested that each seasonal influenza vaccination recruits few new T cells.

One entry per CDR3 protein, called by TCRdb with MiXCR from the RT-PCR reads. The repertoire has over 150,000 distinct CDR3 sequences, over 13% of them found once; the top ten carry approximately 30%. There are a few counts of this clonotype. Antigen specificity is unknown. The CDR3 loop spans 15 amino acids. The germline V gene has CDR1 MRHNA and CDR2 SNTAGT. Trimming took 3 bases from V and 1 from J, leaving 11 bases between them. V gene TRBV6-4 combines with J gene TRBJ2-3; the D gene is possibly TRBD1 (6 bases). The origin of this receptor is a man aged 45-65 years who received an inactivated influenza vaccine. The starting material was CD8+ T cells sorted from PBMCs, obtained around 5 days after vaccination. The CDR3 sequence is CASSEVDRRTDTQYF. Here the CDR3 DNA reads TGTGCCAGCAGTGAAGTGGACAGACGCACAGATACGCAGTATTTT.